Listed below are T cell receptor beta chains from one sample, sequenced in a study of cytomegalovirus exposure and HLA in healthy donors. Here immunoSEQ multiplex PCR was the method, and the copy in TCRdb shows in-frame clones only, minus some. The sample holds just over 95,000 clones, about 76% seen once. Material for sequencing was PBMCs. The source of these receptors is a human donor in good health. The CDR3 runs from the conserved cysteine through the conserved F or W. D genes are given only for firm matches. The size field is filled for only some rows; it gives once, few, many or a size class.

j_call: TRBJ1-1
v_call: TRBV5-6
d_call: TRBD1
clone_size: few
cdr3_nt: TGTGCCAGCAGCATGGACAGGATGAACACTGAAGCTTTCTTT
cdr3_aa: CASSMDRMNTEAFF

j_call: TRBJ1-2
v_call: TRBV5-6
d_call: .
clone_size: few
cdr3_nt: TGTGCCAGCAGCTTGCGAGGCCAGCAGAATAACTATGGCTACACCTTC
cdr3_aa: CASSLRGQQNNYGYTF

j_call: TRBJ2-1
v_call: TRBV29-1
d_call: TRBD2
clone_size: .
cdr3_nt: TGCAGCGTTGCGGTCTTTAGCGGGGTTAATGAGCAGTTCTTC
cdr3_aa: CSVAVFSGVNEQFF

j_call: TRBJ1-3
v_call: TRBV2
d_call: .
clone_size: .
cdr3_nt: TGTGCCAGCAGTGCGGGAGGGTCTGGAAACACCATATATTTT
cdr3_aa: CASSAGGSGNTIYF

j_call: TRBJ2-7
v_call: TRBV19
d_call: .
clone_size: .
cdr3_nt: TGTGCCAGTAGTATAGATCCTGCTCCTCGTCGGGAGCAGTACTTC
cdr3_aa: CASSIDPAPRREQYF

j_call: TRBJ1-1
v_call: TRBV6-5
d_call: .
clone_size: once
cdr3_nt: TGTGCCAGCTCCCCAGGGGCGGTGAGCACTGAAGCTTTCTTT
cdr3_aa: CASSPGAVSTEAFF

j_call: TRBJ2-1
v_call: TRBV5-6
d_call: .
clone_size: .
cdr3_nt: TGTGCCAGCAGCTTAGGGGATTACTCCTACAATGAGCAGTTCTTC
cdr3_aa: CASSLGDYSYNEQFF

j_call: TRBJ1-2
v_call: TRBV5-1
d_call: TRBD1
clone_size: .
cdr3_nt: TGCGCCAGCAGCGACTTCAGGGGGCGAAACTATGGCTACACCTTC
cdr3_aa: CASSDFRGRNYGYTF

j_call: TRBJ2-3
v_call: TRBV12-5
d_call: TRBD2
clone_size: .
cdr3_nt: TGTGCTAGTGCACTAGCGGGGGGTACAGATACGCAGTATTTT
cdr3_aa: CASALAGGTDTQYF

j_call: TRBJ2-7
v_call: TRBV7-9
d_call: .
clone_size: few
cdr3_nt: TGTGCCAGCAGCTTTGACCAGCAGGCTGACGAGCAGTACTTC
cdr3_aa: CASSFDQQADEQYF

j_call: TRBJ2-1
v_call: TRBV4-2
d_call: TRBD2
clone_size: .
cdr3_nt: TGTGCCAGCAGCCAAGTTACTAGCGGGGGGGCCAGTGAGCAGTTCTTC
cdr3_aa: CASSQVTSGGASEQFF

j_call: TRBJ2-7
v_call: TRBV7-9
d_call: TRBD2
clone_size: few
cdr3_nt: TGTGCCAGCAGGGAGAGCGGGAGTAACGAGCAGTACTTC
cdr3_aa: CASRESGSNEQYF

j_call: TRBJ2-7
v_call: TRBV7-9
d_call: TRBD1
clone_size: .
cdr3_nt: TGTGCCAGCAGTCTCCCGGGACAGTCCTACGAGCAGTACTTC
cdr3_aa: CASSLPGQSYEQYF

j_call: TRBJ1-2
v_call: TRBV30
d_call: .
clone_size: once
cdr3_nt: TGTGCCTGGAGTTTGAACAGGGCGGGTTATGGCTACACCTTC
cdr3_aa: CAWSLNRAGYGYTF

j_call: TRBJ2-7
v_call: TRBV11-2
d_call: TRBD1
clone_size: .
cdr3_nt: TGTGCCAGCTCTCTCCCGGGACAGGGAGGATACGAGCAGTACTTC
cdr3_aa: CASSLPGQGGYEQYF

j_call: TRBJ1-1
v_call: TRBV19
d_call: TRBD1
clone_size: .
cdr3_nt: TGTGCCAGTAGGAGAACCGGGACAGGGGGTAACGGGATGTACACTGAAGCTTTCTTT
cdr3_aa: CASRRTGTGGNGMYTEAFF

j_call: TRBJ2-7
v_call: TRBV18
d_call: .
clone_size: .
cdr3_nt: TGTGCCAGCTCACAGACAGCTACCTACGAGCAGTACTTC
cdr3_aa: CASSQTATYEQYF

j_call: TRBJ1-2
v_call: TRBV4-1
d_call: TRBD1
clone_size: few
cdr3_nt: TGCGCCAGCAGCCAAGCCGGGACAGACTATGGCTACACCTTC
cdr3_aa: CASSQAGTDYGYTF

j_call: TRBJ1-1
v_call: TRBV4-3
d_call: .
clone_size: .
cdr3_nt: TGCGCCAGCAGCCAAGACAGGGGCATTTTGAACACTGAAGCTTTCTTT
cdr3_aa: CASSQDRGILNTEAFF

j_call: TRBJ1-2
v_call: TRBV6-6
d_call: .
clone_size: .
cdr3_nt: TGTGCCAGCAGTTTGACAGGCGGACGAAACTATGGCTACACCTTC
cdr3_aa: CASSLTGGRNYGYTF

j_call: TRBJ1-1
v_call: TRBV4-2
d_call: .
clone_size: few
cdr3_nt: TGTGCCAGCAGCCAAGGCCAGTTGAACACTGAAGCTTTCTTT
cdr3_aa: CASSQGQLNTEAFF

j_call: TRBJ2-2
v_call: TRBV7-2
d_call: .
clone_size: few
cdr3_nt: TGTGCCAGCAGTCGAGGAGGGAGTAAAGCCGGGGAGCTGTTTTTT
cdr3_aa: CASSRGGSKAGELFF

j_call: TRBJ1-1
v_call: TRBV6-5
d_call: .
clone_size: few
cdr3_nt: TGTGCCAGCAGTTACAAGTCCCTCGGCGGGACTGAAGCTTTCTTT
cdr3_aa: CASSYKSLGGTEAFF

j_call: TRBJ2-5
v_call: TRBV7-9
d_call: TRBD2
clone_size: few
cdr3_nt: TGTTCCAGCAGCTCCACTAGCGGGAGGGCCGGTCAAGAGACCCAGTACTTC
cdr3_aa: CSSSSTSGRAGQETQYF

j_call: TRBJ2-7
v_call: TRBV10-3
d_call: .
clone_size: few
cdr3_nt: TGTGCCATCAGTGGTGGGGGAGGAATTAACTACGAGCAGTACTTC
cdr3_aa: CAISGGGGINYEQYF

j_call: TRBJ2-2
v_call: TRBV9
d_call: TRBD1
clone_size: .
cdr3_nt: TGTGCCAGCAGCGTAGCTCCGGGGACAGGGTTTCCCGGGGAGCTGTTTTTT
cdr3_aa: CASSVAPGTGFPGELFF

j_call: TRBJ1-1
v_call: TRBV27
d_call: TRBD1
clone_size: .
cdr3_nt: TGTGCCACAACCTCCGGGACAGGGCATGAAGCTTTCTTT
cdr3_aa: CATTSGTGHEAFF

j_call: TRBJ2-7
v_call: TRBV2
d_call: .
clone_size: .
cdr3_nt: TGTGCCAGCAGTGAAGGCTTTAGCGAGCAGTACTTC
cdr3_aa: CASSEGFSEQYF

j_call: TRBJ2-2
v_call: TRBV7-9
d_call: .
clone_size: .
cdr3_nt: TGTGCCAGCAGCTCCTGGCGGGAATCGACCGGGGAGCTGTTTTTT
cdr3_aa: CASSSWRESTGELFF

j_call: TRBJ2-5
v_call: TRBV18
d_call: TRBD1
clone_size: .
cdr3_nt: TGTGCCAGCTCACTAAACGGACAGGGCCAGTACTTC
cdr3_aa: CASSLNGQGQYF

j_call: TRBJ2-1
v_call: TRBV10-3
d_call: TRBD1
clone_size: .
cdr3_nt: TGTGCCATCAACACCGGGACAGGGAACAATGAGCAGTTCTTC
cdr3_aa: CAINTGTGNNEQFF

j_call: TRBJ2-1
v_call: TRBV4-3
d_call: TRBD2
clone_size: .
cdr3_nt: TGCGCCAGCAGCCTCCTAGCGGAGATCTCCTACAATGAGCAGTTCTTC
cdr3_aa: CASSLLAEISYNEQFF

j_call: TRBJ2-3
v_call: TRBV6-5
d_call: TRBD1
clone_size: .
cdr3_nt: TGTGCCAGCAGGCGGACAGGACACGATACGCAGTATTTT
cdr3_aa: CASRRTGHDTQYF